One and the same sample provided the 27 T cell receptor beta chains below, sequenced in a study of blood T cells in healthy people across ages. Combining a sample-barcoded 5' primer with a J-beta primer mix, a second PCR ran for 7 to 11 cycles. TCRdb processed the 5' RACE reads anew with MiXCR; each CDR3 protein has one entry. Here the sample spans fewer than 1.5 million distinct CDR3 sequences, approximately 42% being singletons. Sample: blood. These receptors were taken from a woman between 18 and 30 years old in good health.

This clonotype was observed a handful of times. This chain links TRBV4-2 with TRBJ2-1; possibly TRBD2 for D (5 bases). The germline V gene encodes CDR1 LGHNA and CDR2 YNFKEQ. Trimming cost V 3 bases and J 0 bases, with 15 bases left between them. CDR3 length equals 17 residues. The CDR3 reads CASSQAFAGLSYNEQFF. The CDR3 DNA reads TGTGCCAGCAGCCAGGCCTTTGCGGGCCTCTCCTACAATGAGCAGTTCTTC.

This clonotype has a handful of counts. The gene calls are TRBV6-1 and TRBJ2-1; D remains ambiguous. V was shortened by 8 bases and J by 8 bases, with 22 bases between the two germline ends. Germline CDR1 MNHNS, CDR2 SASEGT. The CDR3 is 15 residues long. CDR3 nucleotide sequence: TGTGCCAGCTACTCCAGGCTTCTCACGTCGCATGAGCAGTTCTTC. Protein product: CASYSRLLTSHEQFF.

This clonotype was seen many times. CDR3 coding DNA: TGTGCCATCAGAGGGACAGAGGGTCTAGGGGATACGCAGTATTTT. This sequence encodes CAIRGTEGLGDTQYF. V usage is TRBV10-3 and J usage is TRBJ2-3; 7 bases align to TRBD1. Germline V CDR1 and CDR2: ENHRY, SYGVKD. After removal of 6 bases from V and 6 bases from J, the junction contained 12 bases not matched to a gene. This CDR3 spans 15 amino acids.

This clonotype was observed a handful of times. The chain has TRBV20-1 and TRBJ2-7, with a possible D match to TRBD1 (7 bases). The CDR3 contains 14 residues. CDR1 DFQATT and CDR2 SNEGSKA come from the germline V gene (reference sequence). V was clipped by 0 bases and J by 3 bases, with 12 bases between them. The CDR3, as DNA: TGCAGTGCTAGAGATCAGGGGGGTGGCTACGAGCAGTACTTC. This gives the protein CSARDQGGGYEQYF.

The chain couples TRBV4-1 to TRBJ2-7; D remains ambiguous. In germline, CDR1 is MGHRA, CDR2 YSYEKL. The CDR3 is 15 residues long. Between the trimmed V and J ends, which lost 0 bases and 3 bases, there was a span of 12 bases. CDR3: CASSQDPRPNYEQYF. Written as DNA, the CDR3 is TGCGCCAGCAGCCAAGATCCGCGGCCAAACTACGAGCAGTACTTC.

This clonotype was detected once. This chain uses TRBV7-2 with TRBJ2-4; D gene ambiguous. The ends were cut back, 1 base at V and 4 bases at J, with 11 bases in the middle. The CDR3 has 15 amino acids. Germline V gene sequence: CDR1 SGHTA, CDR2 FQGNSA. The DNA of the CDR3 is TGTGCCAGCAGCTTAGATGAGAGTACGAAAAACATTCAGTACTTC. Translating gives CASSLDESTKNIQYF.

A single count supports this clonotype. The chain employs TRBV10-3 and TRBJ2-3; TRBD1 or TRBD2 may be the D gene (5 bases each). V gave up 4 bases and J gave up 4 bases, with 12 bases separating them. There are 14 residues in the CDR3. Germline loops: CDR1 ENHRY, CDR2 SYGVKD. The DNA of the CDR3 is TGTGCCATCAGTGGAATGGGGGAGTCAGATACGCAGTATTTT. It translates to CAISGMGESDTQYF.

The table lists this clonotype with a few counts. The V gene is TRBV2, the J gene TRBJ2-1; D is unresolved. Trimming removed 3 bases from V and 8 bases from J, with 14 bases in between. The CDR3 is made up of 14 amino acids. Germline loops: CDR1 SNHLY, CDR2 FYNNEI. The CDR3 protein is CASSEARVEDEQFF. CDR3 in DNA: TGTGCCAGCAGTGAGGCCAGAGTGGAAGATGAGCAGTTCTTC.

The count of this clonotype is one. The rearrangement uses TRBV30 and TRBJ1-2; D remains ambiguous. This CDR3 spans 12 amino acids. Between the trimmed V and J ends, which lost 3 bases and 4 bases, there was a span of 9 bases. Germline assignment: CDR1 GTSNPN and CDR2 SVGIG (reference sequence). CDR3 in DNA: TGTGCCTGGAGGTCGGGATTCTATGGCTACACCTTC. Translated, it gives CAWRSGFYGYTF.

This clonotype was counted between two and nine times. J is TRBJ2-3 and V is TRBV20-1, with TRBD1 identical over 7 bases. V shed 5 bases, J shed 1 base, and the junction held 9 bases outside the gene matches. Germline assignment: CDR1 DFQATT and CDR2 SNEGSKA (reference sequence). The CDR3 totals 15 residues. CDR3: CSADRQGIGTDTQYF. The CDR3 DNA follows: TGCAGTGCTGACCGACAGGGTATCGGCACAGATACGCAGTATTTT.

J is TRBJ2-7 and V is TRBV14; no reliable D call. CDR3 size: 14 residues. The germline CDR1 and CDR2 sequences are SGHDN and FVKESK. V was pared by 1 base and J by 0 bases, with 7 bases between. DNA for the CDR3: TGTGCCAGCAGCCAAGCGGTGTCCTCCTACGAGCAGTACTTC. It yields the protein CASSQAVSSYEQYF.

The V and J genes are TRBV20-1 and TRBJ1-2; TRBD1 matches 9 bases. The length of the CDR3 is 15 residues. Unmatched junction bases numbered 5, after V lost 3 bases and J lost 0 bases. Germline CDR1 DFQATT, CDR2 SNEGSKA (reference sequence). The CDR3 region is CSASRTGAPNYGYTF. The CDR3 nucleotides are TGCAGTGCTAGTCGGACAGGGGCACCTAACTATGGCTACACCTTC.

The CDR3 coding sequence is TGTGCCAGCAAAGGAATGAACACTGAAGCTTTCTTT. It encodes CASKGMNTEAFF. J is TRBJ1-1 and V is TRBV9, with D uncertain. This CDR3 region has 12 residues. V was trimmed by 6 bases and J by 0 bases, leaving 6 bases between them. CDR1 is SGDLS and CDR2 is YYNGEE in the germline V gene. The full variable domain, with the rest looked up from reference TRBV9 and TRBJ1-1, is DSGVTQTPKHLITATGQRVTLRCSPRSGDLSVYWYQQSLDQGLQFLIQYYNGEERAKGNILERFSAQQFPDLHSELNLSSLELGDSALYFCASKGMNTEAFFGQGTRLTVV.

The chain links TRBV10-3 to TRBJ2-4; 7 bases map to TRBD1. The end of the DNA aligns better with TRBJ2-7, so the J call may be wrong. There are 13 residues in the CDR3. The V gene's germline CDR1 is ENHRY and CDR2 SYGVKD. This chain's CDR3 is CAIRGTAFGEQYF. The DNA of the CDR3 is TGTGCCATCAGAGGGACAGCTTTCGGCGAGCAGTACTTC.

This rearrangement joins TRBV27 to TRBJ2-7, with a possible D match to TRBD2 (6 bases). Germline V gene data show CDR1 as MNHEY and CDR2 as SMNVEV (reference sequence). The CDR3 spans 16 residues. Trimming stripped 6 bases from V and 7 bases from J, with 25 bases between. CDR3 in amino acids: CASSPGTPPLYNEQYF. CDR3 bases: TGTGCCAGCAGCCCTGGGACTCCTCCCCTCTACAATGAGCAGTACTTC.

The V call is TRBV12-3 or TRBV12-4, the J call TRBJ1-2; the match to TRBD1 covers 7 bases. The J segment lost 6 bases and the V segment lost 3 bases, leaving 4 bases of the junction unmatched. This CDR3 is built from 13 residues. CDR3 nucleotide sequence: TGTGCCAGCAGTTTCCTAGGGGGCAATGGCTACACCTTC. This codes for CASSFLGGNGYTF.

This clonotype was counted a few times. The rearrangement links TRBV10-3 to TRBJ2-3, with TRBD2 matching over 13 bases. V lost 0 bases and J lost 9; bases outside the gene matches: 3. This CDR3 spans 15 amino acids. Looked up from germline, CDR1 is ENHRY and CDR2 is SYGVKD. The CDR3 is CAISESGLAGPTQYF. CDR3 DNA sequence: TGTGCCATCAGTGAGTCGGGACTAGCGGGACCCACGCAGTATTTT.

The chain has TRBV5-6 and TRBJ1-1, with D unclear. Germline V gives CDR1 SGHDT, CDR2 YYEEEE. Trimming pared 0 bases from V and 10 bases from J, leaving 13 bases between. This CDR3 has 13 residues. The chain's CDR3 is CASSLVGPGGAFF. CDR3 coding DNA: TGTGCCAGCAGCTTGGTCGGGCCGGGAGGAGCTTTCTTT.

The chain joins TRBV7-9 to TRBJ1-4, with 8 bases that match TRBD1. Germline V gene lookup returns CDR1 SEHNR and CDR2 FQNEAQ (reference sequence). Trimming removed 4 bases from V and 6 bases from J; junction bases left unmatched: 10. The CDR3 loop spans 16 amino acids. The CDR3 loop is CASSSRQGISDEKLFF. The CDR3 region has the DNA TGTGCCAGCAGCTCTCGACAGGGGATTTCGGATGAAAAACTGTTTTTT. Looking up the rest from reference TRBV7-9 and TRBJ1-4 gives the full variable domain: DTGVSQNPRHKITKRGQNVTFRCDPISEHNRLYWYRQTLGQGPEFLTYFQNEAQLEKSRLLSDRFSAERPKGSFSTLEIQRTEQGDSAMYLCASSSRQGISDEKLFFGSGTQLSVL.

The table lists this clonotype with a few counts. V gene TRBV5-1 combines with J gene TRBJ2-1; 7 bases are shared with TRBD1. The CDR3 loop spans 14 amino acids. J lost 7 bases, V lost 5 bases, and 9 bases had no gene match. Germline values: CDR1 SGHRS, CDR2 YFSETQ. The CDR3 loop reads CASREGGYQNEQFF. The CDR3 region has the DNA TGCGCCAGCAGAGAAGGGGGCTATCAGAATGAGCAGTTCTTC.

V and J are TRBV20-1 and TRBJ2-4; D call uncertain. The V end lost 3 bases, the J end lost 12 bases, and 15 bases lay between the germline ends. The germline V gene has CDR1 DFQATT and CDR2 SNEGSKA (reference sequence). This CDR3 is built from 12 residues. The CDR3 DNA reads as TGCAGTGCTAGGATCGAGCGCGTGGGTCAGTACTTC. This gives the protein CSARIERVGQYF.

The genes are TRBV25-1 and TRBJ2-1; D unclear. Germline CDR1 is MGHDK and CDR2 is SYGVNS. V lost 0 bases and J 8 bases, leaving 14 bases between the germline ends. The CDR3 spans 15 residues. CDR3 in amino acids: CASSEYKSSADEQFF. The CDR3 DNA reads TGTGCCAGCAGTGAATATAAGAGCTCCGCCGATGAGCAGTTCTTC.

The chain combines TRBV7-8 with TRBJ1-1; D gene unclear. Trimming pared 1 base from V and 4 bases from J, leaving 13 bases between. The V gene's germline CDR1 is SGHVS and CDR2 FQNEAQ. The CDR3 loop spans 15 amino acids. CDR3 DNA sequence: TGTGCCAGCAGCTTAGGCAGGATTGGTTTCACTGAAGCTTTCTTT. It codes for CASSLGRIGFTEAFF.

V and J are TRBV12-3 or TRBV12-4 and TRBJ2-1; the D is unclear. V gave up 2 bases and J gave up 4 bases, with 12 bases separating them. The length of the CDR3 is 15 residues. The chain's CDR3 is CASSLKLPQYNEQFF. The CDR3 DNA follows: TGTGCCAGCAGTTTAAAACTCCCTCAATACAATGAGCAGTTCTTC.

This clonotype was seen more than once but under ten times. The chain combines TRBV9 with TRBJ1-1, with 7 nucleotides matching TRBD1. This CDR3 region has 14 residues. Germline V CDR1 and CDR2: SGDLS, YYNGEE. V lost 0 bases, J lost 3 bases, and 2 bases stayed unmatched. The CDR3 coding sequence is TGTGCCAGCAGCGTAGGACAGGGTGACACTGAAGCTTTCTTT. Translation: CASSVGQGDTEAFF.

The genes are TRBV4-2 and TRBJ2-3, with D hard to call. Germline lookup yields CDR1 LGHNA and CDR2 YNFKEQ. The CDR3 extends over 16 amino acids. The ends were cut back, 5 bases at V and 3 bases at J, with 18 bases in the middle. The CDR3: CASSSTSATTTDTQYF. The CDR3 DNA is TGTGCCAGCAGCTCCACCTCAGCTACAACGACAGATACGCAGTATTTT.

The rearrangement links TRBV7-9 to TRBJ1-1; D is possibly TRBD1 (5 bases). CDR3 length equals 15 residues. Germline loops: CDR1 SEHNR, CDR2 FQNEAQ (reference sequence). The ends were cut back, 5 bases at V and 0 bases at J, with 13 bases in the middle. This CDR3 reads CASSPYGGVNTEAFF. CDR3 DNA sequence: TGTGCCAGCAGCCCCTACGGGGGTGTGAACACTGAAGCTTTCTTT.